This is a list of T cell receptor beta chains from one sample in a study of blood T cell repertoires in COVID-19. The protocol was immunoSEQ multiplex PCR, while the TCRdb copy is restricted to in-frame clones and leaves out a portion. Among some 290,000 clones listed, about 76% were seen once. Sequencing was done on a sample of peripheral blood. The receptor source for this set is an older woman with active or convalescent COVID-19. Both conserved end residues are part of each CDR3. D genes are given only for firm matches. Clone size appears in some rows only: once, few, many, or a class for an expanded clone.

clone size	D gene	V gene	CDR3 length	J gene	CDR3 DNA	CDR3 protein
-	TRBD1	TRBV11-2	15	TRBJ2-7	TGTGCCAGCAGCTTAGTTAGGGACAGGGGAGACGAGCAGTACTTC	CASSLVRDRGDEQYF
-	TRBD1	TRBV30	12	TRBJ1-1	TGTGCCTGGAGCCCCAGGGGGGCTGAAGCTTTCTTT	CAWSPRGAEAFF
-	-	TRBV7-2	13	TRBJ1-2	TGTGCCAGCAGTACGGGTCCGAACTATGGCTACACCTTC	CASSTGPNYGYTF
-	-	TRBV6-5	15	TRBJ1-1	TGTGCCAGCAGTTATCTGGCAGGGTTTAACACTGAAGCTTTCTTT	CASSYLAGFNTEAFF
few	-	TRBV5-1	11	TRBJ1-2	TGCGCCAGCAGCTTCGGACTTGGCCTTTCCTTC	CASSFGLGLSF
-	-	TRBV24-1	15	TRBJ2-7	TGTGCCACCAGTGAAGCGGGACAGGACCGCTACGAGCAGTACTTC	CATSEAGQDRYEQYF
-	-	TRBV6-5	13	TRBJ1-2	TGTGCCAGCACCCGGGGGGCAGGAGGCGGCTACACCTTC	CASTRGAGGGYTF
-	TRBD1	TRBV7-9	16	TRBJ2-5	TGTGCCAGCAGCTTAGTCCGACAGGGAATTGGAGAGACCCAGTACTTC	CASSLVRQGIGETQYF
-	TRBD1	TRBV27	14	TRBJ1-5	TGTGCCAGCAGTCTGGGACAGGGTAATCAGCCCCAGCATTTT	CASSLGQGNQPQHF
few	-	TRBV4-3	17	TRBJ2-1	TGCGCCAGCAGCCAAGATAGGTTCGGACAGCCCTACAATGAGCAGTTCTTC	CASSQDRFGQPYNEQFF
-	TRBD2	TRBV4-2	17	TRBJ2-5	TGTGCCAGCAGCCCTTCGACTAGCGGGGGCCATCAAGAGACCCAGTACTTC	CASSPSTSGGHQETQYF
-	-	TRBV6-6	13	TRBJ2-6	TGTGCCAGCAGTTCAGGGGGGGCCAACGTCCTGACTTTC	CASSSGGANVLTF
-	TRBD1	TRBV7-7	18	TRBJ2-3	TGTGCCAGCAGCTTATTCGGGCCAGGACAGGGGATCGGGGATACGCAGTATTTT	CASSLFGPGQGIGDTQYF
few	TRBD1	TRBV19	12	TRBJ2-7	TGTGCCAGTTCGTCAGGGGGCTTCGAGCAGTACTTC	CASSSGGFEQYF
few	-	TRBV19	14	TRBJ2-7	TGTGCCAGTAGTATAGTTAGGAGCTCCTACGAGCAGTACTTC	CASSIVRSSYEQYF
-	TRBD1	TRBV6-5	15	TRBJ1-2	TGTGCCAGCAGGGACAGGGGGACCCCTCTTTATGGCTACACCTTC	CASRDRGTPLYGYTF
-	-	TRBV11-3	11	TRBJ1-1	TGTGCCGCAGGGGAAGAGCCTGAAGCTTTCTTT	CAAGEEPEAFF
-	-	TRBV2	15	TRBJ1-5	TGTGCCAGCAGTGAACCCCCGACAGGAAATCAGCCCCAGCATTTT	CASSEPPTGNQPQHF
-	TRBD1	TRBV24-1	13	TRBJ1-2	TGTGCCACCAGTGGGGGACAGGGCTTTGGCTACACCTTC	CATSGGQGFGYTF
-	TRBD1	TRBV7-3	15	TRBJ2-1	TGTGCCAGCAGCTGGGACGGACAGGGGTACAATGAGCAGTTCTTC	CASSWDGQGYNEQFF
-	TRBD2	TRBV7-9	14	TRBJ2-1	TGTGCCAGTGGTAGGACTAGCGGGAACAATGAGCAGTTCTTC	CASGRTSGNNEQFF
-	-	TRBV7-9	12	TRBJ1-5	TGTGCCAGCAGCTTTCTAAATCAGCCCCAGCATTTT	CASSFLNQPQHF
-	TRBD1	TRBV24-1	15	TRBJ2-5	TGTGCCACCAGTGATAGGACAGGCGGCCAAGAGACCCAGTACTTC	CATSDRTGGQETQYF
-	TRBD1	TRBV5-1	14	TRBJ2-7	TGCGCCAGCAGCCCGGGACAGGGGGTATACGAGCAGTACTTC	CASSPGQGVYEQYF
-	-	TRBV5-4	15	TRBJ1-2	TGTGCCAGCAGCACGCCGGGACACTCTGCCACTGGCTACACCTTC	CASSTPGHSATGYTF
many	TRBD2	TRBV15	15	TRBJ2-3	TGTGCCACCAGCAGAGGCGGGGGGGCATCAGATACGCAGTATTTT	CATSRGGGASDTQYF
-	TRBD1	TRBV4-3	14	TRBJ2-1	TGCGCCAGCAGCCCGGGACAGGGGGTAAATGAGCAGTTCTTC	CASSPGQGVNEQFF
-	TRBD1	TRBV4-3	17	TRBJ1-3	TGCGCCAGCAGCCAGCAAGGGAACCCAGGGGGTGGAAACACCATATATTTT	CASSQQGNPGGGNTIYF
-	-	TRBV4-1	17	TRBJ2-5	TGCGCCAGCAGCCAAGCCTCGAGTGGGGGGGGCCGAGAGACCCAGTACTTC	CASSQASSGGGRETQYF
-	TRBD1	TRBV5-1	14	TRBJ2-2	TGCGCCAGCAGTTACGACAGGGCCGGCGGGGAGCTGTTTTTT	CASSYDRAGGELFF
-	-	TRBV19	11	TRBJ1-2	TGTGCCAGTAGTTTCCACTCTGGCTACACCTTC	CASSFHSGYTF
-	-	TRBV5-1	15	TRBJ2-1	TGCGCCAGCAGCGTCCGGGACTCTGATTACAATGAGCAGTTCTTC	CASSVRDSDYNEQFF
once	TRBD2	TRBV4-1	14	TRBJ2-3	TGCGCCAGCAGCCAAGGTGGGCGGGGGGGCCTACCGTATTTT	CASSQGGRGGLPYF
once	-	TRBV12-2	17	TRBJ2-1	TGTGCAAGTCGCGGGAGAACAGGCCGGGACAAAAAAAATGAGCAGTTCTTC	CASRGRTGRDKKNEQFF
-	TRBD2	TRBV5-1	15	TRBJ2-7	TGCGCCAGCAGCCCCCTAGCGGGCAAATCCTACGAGCAGTACTTC	CASSPLAGKSYEQYF
-	TRBD1	TRBV4-2	15	TRBJ2-7	TGTGCCAGCACCGTCGAGGAGGCAGGGGGCTACGAGCAGTACTTC	CASTVEEAGGYEQYF
-	TRBD1	TRBV19	16	TRBJ1-4	TGTGCCAGTAGTAAGCCGGGACAGAGCCTTAATGAAAAACTGTTTTTT	CASSKPGQSLNEKLFF
-	TRBD1	TRBV4-1	14	TRBJ1-1	TGCGCCAGCAGTCATAGGGGGCTGAACACTGAAGCTTTCTTT	CASSHRGLNTEAFF
-	-	TRBV14	15	TRBJ2-6	TGTGCCAGCAGCCTCCCCCGCTCTGGGGCCAACGTCCTGACTTTC	CASSLPRSGANVLTF
-	-	TRBV3-1/TRBV3-2	13	TRBJ1-5	TGTGCCAGCAGCCAGGGGGGGCATCAGCCCCAGCATTTT	CASSQGGHQPQHF
once	-	TRBV2	14	TRBJ2-2	TGTGCCAGCAAACGAGGTGCGAACACCGGGGAGCTGTTTTTT	CASKRGANTGELFF
-	TRBD2	TRBV7-6	18	TRBJ2-7	TGTGCCAGCAGCTTAGAGAGGGGGCGGCTAGCGGGAACCTACGAGCAGTACTTC	CASSLERGRLAGTYEQYF